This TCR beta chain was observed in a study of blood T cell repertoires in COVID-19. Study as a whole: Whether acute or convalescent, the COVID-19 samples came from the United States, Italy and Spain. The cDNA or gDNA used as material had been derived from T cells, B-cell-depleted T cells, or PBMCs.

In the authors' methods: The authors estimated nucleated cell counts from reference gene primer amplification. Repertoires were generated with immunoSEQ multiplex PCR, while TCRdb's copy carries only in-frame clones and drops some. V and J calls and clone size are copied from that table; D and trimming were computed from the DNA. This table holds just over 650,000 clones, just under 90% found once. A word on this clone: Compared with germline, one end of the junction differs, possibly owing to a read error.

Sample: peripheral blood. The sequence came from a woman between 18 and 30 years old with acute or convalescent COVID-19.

The CDR3 nucleotides read TGTGCCAGCAGCCAAGATCTGGTAGGGGGCCCCCTCTTC. Protein: CASSQDLVGGPLF. This chain links TRBV4-2 with TRBJ2-1, with 7 bases lining up with TRBD1. CDR1 is LGHNA, CDR2 YNFKEQ, per germline. The length of the CDR3 is 13 residues.